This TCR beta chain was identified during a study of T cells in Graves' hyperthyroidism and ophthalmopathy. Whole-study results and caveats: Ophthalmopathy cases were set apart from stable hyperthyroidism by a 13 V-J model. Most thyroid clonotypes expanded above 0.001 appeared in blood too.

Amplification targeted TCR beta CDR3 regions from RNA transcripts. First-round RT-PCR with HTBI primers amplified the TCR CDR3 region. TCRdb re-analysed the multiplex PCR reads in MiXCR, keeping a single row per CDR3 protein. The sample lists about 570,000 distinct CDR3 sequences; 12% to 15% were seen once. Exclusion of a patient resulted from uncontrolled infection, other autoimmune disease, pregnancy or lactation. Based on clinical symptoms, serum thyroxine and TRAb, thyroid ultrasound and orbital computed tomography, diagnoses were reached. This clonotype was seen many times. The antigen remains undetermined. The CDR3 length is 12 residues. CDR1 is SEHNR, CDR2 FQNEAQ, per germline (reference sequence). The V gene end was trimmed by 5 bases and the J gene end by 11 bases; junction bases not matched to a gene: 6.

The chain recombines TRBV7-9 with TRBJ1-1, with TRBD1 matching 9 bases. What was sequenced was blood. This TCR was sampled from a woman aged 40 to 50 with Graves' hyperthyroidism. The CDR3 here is CASSGTQGAAFF. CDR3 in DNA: TGTGCCAGCAGCGGTACACAGGGGGCTGCTTTCTTT.